What follows is one T cell receptor beta chain and its context. This sample was included in a study of T cell changes during pregnancy in multiple sclerosis. The germline V gene has CDR1 MNHEY and CDR2 SVGAGI. Trimming took off 6 bases at V and 3 bases at J, with 12 bases between the two ends. CDR3 length: 14 residues. Sequencing was performed with immunoSEQ multiplex PCR; in TCRdb, only in-frame clones are kept and a portion is missing. The data contain almost 50,000 clones, around 94% of them singletons. The sample in question was CD4+ T cells from peripheral blood mononuclear cells, obtained in the second trimester of pregnancy. The TCR comes from a female donor in good health, enrolled as a control in a pregnancy study. This chain links TRBV6-5 with TRBJ1-5; D unresolved. The CDR3 nucleotides are TGTGCCAGCAGAGCGGGAATGTCCAATCAGCCCCAGCATTTT. Translating gives CASRAGMSNQPQHF.